This T cell receptor beta chain was captured in a study of CD8 T cells in ankylosing spondylitis (dated by TCRdb to 2016 to 2017). Regarding the study in general: The study profiled T cell receptor beta repertoires in healthy donors and ankylosing spondylitis patients to find disease-linked TCR variants. Peripheral blood samples were taken, and synovial fluid was additionally collected from ankylosing spondylitis patients. In total, the full study cohort was made up of some 100 healthy donors and 25 or so ankylosing spondylitis patients.

Overall results and qualifications from the work: Some of the motif variants had been reported before in the synovial fluid and blood of reactive arthritis patients, a finding that suggests common disease-initiation mechanisms. Blood from ankylosing spondylitis patients appeared to be characterized by a TCR beta motif made up of several highly homologous amino acid variants. Significant enrichment of the disease-linked clones was reported in matched synovial fluid samples from ankylosing spondylitis patients. The disease-linked clones showed a CD8+ phenotype and occurred at relatively low frequencies in peripheral blood.

The junction shows trimming of 4 bases on V and 4 bases on J, plus 10 bases between the germline ends. For CDR1 and CDR2, the germline V gene lists SQVTM and ANQGSEA. The CDR3 sequence holds 12 residues, the cysteine and phenylalanine included. Of the read, only the CDR3 DNA is kept; its 36 bases are in frame from base 1. The reads were generated on an Illumina HiSeq 2500. TCR beta libraries were prepared by quantitative 5'-RACE with molecular barcodes. The source study handled its data this way. To identify disease-linked TCR variants, a new computational method was used, one built on a probabilistic model of VDJ rearrangement. In-frame beta chains were kept once TCRdb had trimmed the public reads at Q25 with fastp and called clones with MiXCR. Identical CDR3 protein sequences are pooled into one entry, listed with their most common genes and DNA. The authors' filters were not applied to this entry. This sample is represented by 380,000 or so distinct CDR3 sequences; 20% to 25% of them were singletons. The ten largest account for about an eighth of the sample.

As for this clonotype: No antigen is known for it. Per-base quality was not reported, and no clone a single base away is much larger than it.

The rearranged segments are TRBV29-1 and TRBJ1-1, with no D gene named confidently. The sequenced sample consisted of blood, either unsorted or a sorted T cell fraction (not recorded which). This clonotype was obtained from a male donor with ankylosing spondylitis or in good health (not recorded which). The encoded CDR3 is CSVVLGPTEAFF. The DNA sequence follows: TGCAGCGTTGTCCTGGGTCCCACTGAAGCTTTCTTT.